This TCR beta chain was retrieved from a study of blood T cells in healthy people across ages. Overall study results and limits: While age rose, TCR beta diversity per million T cells dropped in a roughly linear way. Lack of knowledge of donor CMV status possibly confounded expanded clonotype changes.

This clonotype was picked up many times. Its matching antigen is unknown. The CDR3 length is 12 residues. V dropped 5 bases and J dropped 2 bases, with 8 bases sitting between them. The V gene's germline CDR1 is SQVTM and CDR2 ANQGSEA. The second PCR ran roughly 7 to 12 cycles with a sample-barcoded 5' primer and J-beta primers. TCRdb processed the 5' RACE reads anew with MiXCR; each CDR3 protein has one entry. The table records around 1,500,000 distinct CDR3 sequences, 28% of them present only once. Donors were systemically healthy Caucasian individuals from Russia aged 6 to 90 years. Per sample, no less than 5 micrograms of total RNA were extracted.

Specimen: blood. The chain joins TRBV29-1 to TRBJ2-3; D is unresolved. The TCR originated in a woman between 25 and 40 years old in good health. The CDR3 loop reads CSVTAFTDTQYF. The CDR3 region has the DNA TGCAGCGTTACGGCTTTCACAGATACGCAGTATTTT.